This T cell receptor (beta chain) emerged from a study of blood T cells in healthy people across ages. Study-level results: Higher naive T cell percentage went strongly together with higher TCR beta diversity. Across the age range, TCR beta diversity per million T cells fell in a roughly linear way.

All donors came from Russia, were Caucasian and healthy, and spanned ages roughly 6 to 95. The study isolated at least 7 million PBMCs from each sample. Primers used in a second PCR of roughly 7 to 12 cycles were a sample-barcoded 5' primer and a J-beta primer mix. TCRdb passed the 5' RACE reads through MiXCR, listing each CDR3 protein once. The table lists 1.2 million to 1.5 million distinct CDR3 sequences, about 43% of them singletons, with 7.9% in the top ten. As concerns this clonotype: What it binds is not known.

The ends were cut back, 2 bases at V and 4 bases at J, with 12 bases in the middle. CDR3 length: 14 residues. The germline V gene has CDR1 SGHRS and CDR2 YFSETQ. The TCR originated in a woman aged 18-30 years in good health. The sample consisted of blood. The chain couples TRBV5-1 to TRBJ1-2, with D perhaps matching TRBD1 (6 bases). The CDR3 DNA follows: TGCGCCAGCAGCTTCGGGACAAACGGCTATGGCTACACCTTC. It encodes CASSFGTNGYGYTF. Together with reference TRBV5-1 and TRBJ1-2, the CDR3 gives the full variable domain: KAGVTQTPRYLIKTRGQQVTLSCSPISGHRSVSWYQQTPGQGLQFLFEYFSETQRNKGNFPGRFSGRQFSNSRSEMNVSTLELGDSALYLCASSFGTNGYGYTFGSGTRLTVV.